Sequencing of this T cell receptor beta chain was carried out in a study of blood T cells in healthy people across ages. Notes on the study in general: Strongly correlated with naive T cell percentage was TCR beta diversity.

In germline, CDR1 is SGHRS, CDR2 YFSETQ. V lost 4 bases, J lost 6 bases, and 14 bases lay in between. This CDR3 has 14 residues. With regard to this clonotype: Its antigen is as yet unknown.

It was with a sample-barcoded 5' primer and a J-beta primer mix that a second PCR of about 6 to 12 cycles was run. The study obtained at least 3 million CDR3-containing paired-end reads from every sample. Via MiXCR, TCRdb re-called the 5' RACE reads, giving one row per CDR3 protein. The table lists some 710,000 distinct CDR3 sequences, around half of them singletons. This chain uses TRBV5-1 with TRBJ2-1; tentatively, D is TRBD1 (7 bases). The sequenced sample was blood. The sequence was obtained from a man older than 75 in good health. This chain's CDR3 is CASSAGTETNEQFF. The CDR3 DNA sequence: TGCGCCAGCAGCGCGGGGACAGAAACCAATGAGCAGTTCTTC.